This T cell receptor (beta chain) was identified during a study of shared clonotypes between healthy human individuals. Findings and limits, study-wide: Among donors, clonotype sharing was expected to be affected by sequencing depth.

CDR1 SGDLS and CDR2 YYNGEE come from the germline V gene. The CDR3 is 17 residues long. J was trimmed by 3 bases and V by 0 bases; bases with no gene match: 5. Many counts were recorded for this clone. Its matching antigen is unknown. Naive CD8 populations comprised CD45RO-negative cells positively selected for CCR7, excluding terminally differentiated effector memory CD45RA+ cells. Clones were sequenced by immunoSEQ multiplex PCR, and TCRdb holds only the in-frame ones, with some missing. The sample lists fewer than 800,000 clones, under 95% occurring once. The J gene is TRBJ2-1, the V gene TRBV9, with 11 positions matching TRBD2. The sequence came from a man aged 25-40 years in good health. Sequencing input: naive CD8+ T cells sorted from blood. CDR3 amino acids: CASSVEPSGRFYNEQFF. The CDR3 nucleotides are TGTGCCAGCAGCGTAGAACCTAGCGGGAGGTTCTACAATGAGCAGTTCTTC.